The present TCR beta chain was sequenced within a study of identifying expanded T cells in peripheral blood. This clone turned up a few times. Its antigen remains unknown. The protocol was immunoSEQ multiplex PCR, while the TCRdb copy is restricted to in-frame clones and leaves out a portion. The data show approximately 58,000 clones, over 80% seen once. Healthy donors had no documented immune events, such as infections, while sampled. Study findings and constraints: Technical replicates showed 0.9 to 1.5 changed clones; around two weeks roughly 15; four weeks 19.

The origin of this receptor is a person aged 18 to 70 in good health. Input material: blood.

In DNA form, the CDR3 reads TGTGCCAGTGAAAACAGGGACGGCTACACCTTC. This sequence encodes CASENRDGYTF. V and J are TRBV19 and TRBJ1-2; possible D gene TRBD1, 6 bases. V was pared by 8 bases and J by 8 bases, with 12 bases between. The CDR3 is 11 amino acids. CDR1 and CDR2 from the germline V gene are LNHDA and SQIVND (reference sequence).